This passage covers 14 T cell receptor beta chains from one sample sequenced in a study of shared clonotypes between healthy human individuals. Profiling relied on immunoSEQ multiplex PCR, and the TCRdb table lists in-frame clones only, not all of them. Of 90,000 to 120,000 clones in the sample, around 71% were seen once. The sequencing sample was made of memory CD8+ T cells sorted from blood. Specified subset: CD45RO+ cells pooled with CCR7-negative TemRA cells. The receptors stem from a woman aged 25-40 years in good health.

The chain combines TRBV7-9 with TRBJ2-2; D call uncertain. There are 14 residues in the CDR3. The germline gives CDR1 SEHNR, CDR2 FQNEAQ (reference sequence). Trimming stripped 5 bases from V and 0 bases from J, with 7 bases between. The DNA for the CDR3 is TGTGCCAGCAGCCCACCGACGAACACCGGGGAGCTGTTTTTT. Translation gives CASSPPTNTGELFF.

The chain couples TRBV13 to TRBJ2-5; TRBD2 aligns across 12 bases. CDR3 length equals 16 residues. The junction had 6 bases not matched to a gene; V was cut back by 5 bases and J by 2 bases. Germline CDR1 PRHDT, CDR2 FYEKMQ (reference sequence). CDR3 nucleotide sequence: TGTGCCAGCAGCCCCATCGGACTAGCGGGGCAAGAGACCCAGTACTTC. This gives the protein CASSPIGLAGQETQYF.

This clone has only a few counts. The CDR3 DNA is TGTGCCAGCAGCTTGGTGTCTTTGGGGTCCTACAATGAGCAGTTCTTC. This gives the protein CASSLVSLGSYNEQFF. This chain joins TRBV5-4 and TRBJ2-1; unclear D gene. This CDR3 is built from 16 residues. Germline lookup yields CDR1 SGHNT and CDR2 YYREEE (reference sequence). The V end was cut by 0 bases, the J end by 1 base, with 11 bases between.

The chain joins TRBV6-4 to TRBJ2-1; 7 positions match TRBD2. After removal of 5 bases from V and 8 bases from J, the junction contained 6 bases not matched to a gene. From germline, CDR1 is MRHNA and CDR2 SNTAGT. The CDR3 contains 13 residues. CDR3 DNA sequence: TGTGCCAGCAGTCGGGAGGATAGAGATGAGCAGTTCTTC. Translation gives CASSREDRDEQFF.

The CDR3 DNA follows: TGCAGCGCCCCCTCGGGAGCTAGTGGGTTTAATGAGCAGTTCTTC. It yields the protein CSAPSGASGFNEQFF. The chain is built from TRBV29-1 and TRBJ2-1, with D perhaps TRBD2 (6 bases). Germline-derived CDR1 and CDR2 are SQVTM and ANQGSEA. V was clipped by 7 bases and J by 7 bases, with 23 bases between them. This CDR3 has 15 amino acids.

The chain combines TRBV6-5 with TRBJ1-2, with a weak D call TRBD1 (5 bases). The ends were cut back, 8 bases at V and 5 bases at J, with 9 bases in the middle. Germline CDR1 is MNHEY and CDR2 is SVGAGI. This CDR3 has 11 residues. The CDR3 nucleotides are TGTGCCAGCGGGACCGATTATGGCTACACCTTC. It is translated as CASGTDYGYTF.

This clone was seen at least ten times. V and J are TRBV25-1 and TRBJ2-7; 13 nucleotides line up with TRBD2. Trimming at V came to 7 bases and at J to 2 bases, leaving 5 bases not matched to a gene. CDR3 length equals 15 residues. Germline CDR1 reads MGHDK; CDR2 reads SYGVNS. In DNA form, the CDR3 reads TGTGCCAGCACCGGGACTAGCGGGACCACCTACGAGCAGTACTTC. This translates into CASTGTSGTTYEQYF.

This chain links TRBV19 with TRBJ2-7; TRBD2 is a possible D gene (6 bases). V gave up 7 bases and J gave up 2 bases, with 15 bases separating them. The germline CDR1 and CDR2 sequences are LNHDA and SQIVND (reference sequence). This CDR3 region has 14 residues. CDR3 protein: CASNPGLPTYEQYF. The CDR3 nucleotides are TGTGCCAGTAACCCGGGACTTCCTACCTACGAGCAGTACTTC.

By its share, this clone is medium-sized. This chain's CDR3 is CASSYSTGGPYEQYF. CDR3 coding DNA: TGTGCCAGCAGTTACTCGACAGGGGGTCCTTACGAGCAGTACTTC. The chain employs TRBV6-5 and TRBJ2-7; 9 bases align to TRBD1. CDR3 length: 15 amino acids. Germline lookup yields CDR1 MNHEY and CDR2 SVGAGI. V lost 0 bases to trimming and J lost 4 bases; unmatched junction nucleotides: 4.

The chain joins TRBV4-1 to TRBJ2-3; 9 nucleotides match TRBD2. Germline values: CDR1 MGHRA, CDR2 YSYEKL. Trimming removed 6 bases from V and 2 bases from J; junction bases left unmatched: 3. The CDR3 has 14 amino acids. The CDR3 coding sequence is TGCGCCAGCAGACTAGCGGGCCCCACAGATACGCAGTATTTT. Its translation: CASRLAGPTDTQYF.

This clone was detected a few times. This sequence joins TRBV7-9 and TRBJ2-1; D unclear. The CDR3 has 11 amino acids. Germline CDR1 reads SEHNR; CDR2 reads FQNEAQ (reference sequence). V lost 5 bases, J lost 2 bases, and 1 base lay in between. CDR3 bases: TGTGCCAGCAGCCCCTACAATGAGCAGTTCTTC. Amino acids: CASSPYNEQFF.

There are many counts of this clone. This sequence joins TRBV19 and TRBJ1-2, with D possibly matching TRBD1 (5 bases). This CDR3 contains 12 residues. From germline, CDR1 is LNHDA and CDR2 SQIVND (reference sequence). The ends were cut back, 8 bases at V and 8 bases at J, with 15 bases in the middle. CDR3 coding DNA: TGTGCCAGTCGGGGGGACGCCTGGGGCTACACCTTC. It codes for CASRGDAWGYTF.

This sequence joins TRBV19 and TRBJ2-3; possibly TRBD2 for D (5 bases). CDR1 and CDR2 (germline): LNHDA, SQIVND (reference sequence). The CDR3 consists of 15 residues. Trimming removed 1 base at V and 2 bases at J, with 10 bases between. This CDR3 is CASSIAGIYTDTQYF. CDR3 sequence (DNA): TGTGCCAGTAGTATAGCGGGAATCTACACAGATACGCAGTATTTT.

This chain uses TRBV6-6 with TRBJ1-2, with D perhaps matching TRBD1 (6 bases). Trimming cost V 0 bases and J 7 bases, with 18 bases left between them. Germline V gene lookup returns CDR1 MNHNY and CDR2 SVGAGI (reference sequence). This CDR3 is built from 16 residues. CDR3 nucleotides: TGTGCCAGCAGTTACTCGTCGACAGGCCCTTACCTTGGCTACACCTTC. Protein sequence: CASSYSSTGPYLGYTF.